A selection of T cell receptor beta chains follows, all from one sample in a study of T cell repertoires in cytomegalovirus infection. For these receptors, no antigen is known. One entry per CDR3 protein, called by TCRdb with MiXCR from the reads. Of 250,000 to 300,000 distinct CDR3 sequences listed, around 20% were seen once; the top ten hold about 21%. Sequenced material: cultured PBMCs, taken from culture after CMV antigen stimulation. These receptor sequences come from a human donor in good health (CMV status not recorded). Some clones in this sample may be carry-over from other donors' samples. Each CDR3 is given with its conserved first and last residue. D genes are given only for firm matches. Part of the rows lack a size; the others show once, few, many or a class for expanded clones.

TRBD2 | TRBJ2-2 | TRBV7-9 | few | TGTGCCAGCAGCTTAATCTCCGCGGGACTAGGTAACACCGGGGAGCTGTTTTTT | CASSLISAGLGNTGELFF
. | TRBJ1-3 | TRBV10-2 | . | TGCGCCAGCAGTGACCCCGGACCTCTCTCTGGAAACACCATATATTTT | CASSDPGPLSGNTIYF
. | TRBJ2-3 | TRBV7-9 | . | TGTGCCAGCAGCTTAACCGGGGCAGGGTCAGCAGATACGCAGTATTTT | CASSLTGAGSADTQYF
TRBD1 | TRBJ2-1 | TRBV6-2/TRBV6-3 | . | TGTGCCAGCAGTTACGACAGGGGAAGGAACAATGAGCAGTTCTTC | CASSYDRGRNNEQFF
. | TRBJ1-3 | TRBV7-2 | many | TGTGCCAGCAGCTTAGTTTCCGGAGGGTCTGGAAACACCATATATTTT | CASSLVSGGSGNTIYF
TRBD2 | TRBJ2-1 | TRBV5-1 | few | TGCGCCAGCAGCTTCGGAGCGGGAAGGTTGAATGAGCAGTTCTTC | CASSFGAGRLNEQFF
. | TRBJ1-4 | TRBV7-6 | . | TGTGCCAGCAGCTCAAGGACGGCGAGTTATGCAACTAATGAAAAACTGTTTTTT | CASSSRTASYATNEKLFF
. | TRBJ1-5 | TRBV7-2 | many | TGTGCCAGCAGCCCAGAAACAGTCCCCAGCAATCAGCCCCAGCATTTT | CASSPETVPSNQPQHF
. | TRBJ2-6 | TRBV12-3/TRBV12-4 | . | TGTGCCAGCAGGGCTTACGCTTACTCTGGGGCCAACGTCCTGACTTTC | CASRAYAYSGANVLTF
TRBD2 | TRBJ2-1 | TRBV4-1 | . | TGCGCCAGCAGCCAGCCTAGGGGTAGCGGGAGCTCCTACAATGAGCAGTTCTTC | CASSQPRGSGSSYNEQFF
. | TRBJ1-2 | TRBV7-9 | many | TGTGCCAGCAGCTCGCTAGGTGGGCGGAACTATGGCTACACCTTC | CASSSLGGRNYGYTF
TRBD2 | TRBJ2-1 | TRBV12-3/TRBV12-4 | . | TGTGCCAGCAGTACGTCCGGGACTAGCGGGAGGGGGTACAATGAGCAGTTCTTC | CASSTSGTSGRGYNEQFF
. | TRBJ2-1 | TRBV7-2 | . | TGTGCCAGCAGCTTAGCGAGGGGGACCTACAATGAGCAGTTCTTC | CASSLARGTYNEQFF
. | TRBJ2-1 | TRBV7-8 | many | TGTGCCAGCAGCTCCCAAGGTCCAGGGAGTGGGGAGCAGTTCTTC | CASSSQGPGSGEQFF
. | TRBJ1-1 | TRBV6-2/TRBV6-3 | many | TGTGCCAGCAGTTTGGGCACCCGAGGCGGTGAAGCTTTCTTT | CASSLGTRGGEAFF
. | TRBJ1-2 | TRBV7-2 | many | TGTGCCAGCAGCTTGGACAGCTATGGCTACACCTTC | CASSLDSYGYTF
. | TRBJ2-1 | TRBV20-1 | . | TGCAGTGCTAGTTCGGGGAAAAATTACAATGAGCAGTTCTTC | CSASSGKNYNEQFF
. | TRBJ2-1 | TRBV19 | . | TGTGCCAGTAGTACCGGACAGAGAAGTTACAATGAGCAGTTCTTC | CASSTGQRSYNEQFF
. | TRBJ1-1 | TRBV7-2 | many | TGTGCCAGCAGCCCTGAGACAGTGAACACTGAAGCTTTCTTT | CASSPETVNTEAFF
. | TRBJ2-3 | TRBV11-2 | few | TGTGCCAGCAGGCTAGACAGCGATGCCCAGATAACGCAGTATTTT | CASRLDSDAQITQYF
. | TRBJ2-7 | TRBV25-1 | . | TGTGCCAGCAGTGACAGGTGGAAAGCCTACGAGCAGTACTTC | CASSDRWKAYEQYF
TRBD1 | TRBJ1-1 | TRBV5-1 | . | TGCGCCAGCAGCTTAGGACAGGCGAACACTGAAGCTTTCTTT | CASSLGQANTEAFF
. | TRBJ2-3 | TRBV4-1 | . | TGCGCCAGCAGCCAAACCCACCCCTTTACATCCACAGATACGCAGTATTTT | CASSQTHPFTSTDTQYF
. | TRBJ2-5 | TRBV18 | . | TGTGCCAGCTCACCGGGGCGGGAAGAGACCCGGTACTTC | CASSPGREETRYF
. | TRBJ2-1 | TRBV12-3/TRBV12-4 | many | TGTGCCAGCAGCCCCCCCGACCTACACAATGAGCAGTTCTTC | CASSPPDLHNEQFF
TRBD2 | TRBJ2-1 | TRBV24-1 | . | TGTGCCACCAGTGACCCCGGACTAGAACGCAATGAGCAGTTCTTC | CATSDPGLERNEQFF
. | TRBJ1-2 | TRBV10-3 | many | TGTGCCATCAGTGAGTCTGCAGGAGCCGGTGGCTACACCTTC | CAISESAGAGGYTF
. | TRBJ1-1 | TRBV19 | . | TGTGCCAGTAGTATGACCGTGAGGGACGAAGCTTTCTTT | CASSMTVRDEAFF
. | TRBJ1-1 | TRBV7-8 | many | TGTGCCAGCAGCTTGTATACAAACTCTGAAGCTTTCTTT | CASSLYTNSEAFF
. | TRBJ2-1 | TRBV29-1 | few | TGCAGCGTTGGATCTCTAGCTTCGGCCCGTTACAATGAGCAGTTCTTC | CSVGSLASARYNEQFF
. | TRBJ1-1 | TRBV4-1 | many | TGCGCCAGCAGCCAGTCTCAGGGCAGGACTGAAGCTTTCTTT | CASSQSQGRTEAFF
TRBD1 | TRBJ2-7 | TRBV7-6 | many | TGTGCCAGCAGCTCTCAGGGGGCAATAGGGGAGCAGTACTTC | CASSSQGAIGEQYF